Only a few counts were recorded for the clone carrying this TCR beta chain. Its antigen remains unidentified. Gene names are mouse gene names. The sequenced fragment ends 4 residues before the CDR3 boundary, so the rest is inferred from the germline J gene. Looked up from germline, CDR1 is NNHDY and CDR2 is SYVADS. CDR3 length: 14 amino acids. V shed 4 bases and J 6 bases; nucleotides not matched to a gene: 6. The record originates from a study of CD8+ T cells in alopecia areata. Study-level information: Grafted skin came from C3H/HeJ donors with spontaneous alopecia (about 6-13 months old) and was placed on roughly 7-10-week-old female C3H/HeJ mice.

Study-level findings and limits: TCRs were shared less clearly across patients than in mice, possibly for HLA-related reasons. Resident alphabeta T cells of normal skin are also sequenced in scalp samples.

Extracted RNA was reverse transcribed, and the resulting cDNA served as sequencing template. TCRdb's table, derived via immunoSEQ multiplex PCR, lists solely in-frame clones and lacks some. The sample counts some 110,000 clones, none seen once; the ten largest own about 20%. The sequencing input was lesional skin. The sequence came from a C3H/HeJ mouse with alopecia areata. Strain haplotype at MHC: H2-k. V and J are TRBV13-3 and TRBJ2-1, with 8 positions matching TRBD1. The CDR3 bases that were read are TGTGCCAGCAGTTCTGACAGGGGAGGTGCT. Protein product: CASSSDRGGA. The entire CDR3 reads CASSSDRGGAEQFF.